This T cell receptor beta chain was obtained from a study of shared clonotypes between healthy human individuals. The count of this clone is one. TCRdb's copy holds only in-frame clones and misses some; the assay was immunoSEQ multiplex PCR. Of approximately 2.3 million clones listed, roughly 93% are singletons. Germline CDR1 is SQVTM and CDR2 is ANQGSEA. The CDR3 spans 13 residues. V lost 7 bases and J 2 bases, leaving 15 bases between the germline ends. Sequencing was carried out using naive CD4+ T cells from PBMCs. Subset given: CD45RA+ positively selected. This chain links TRBV29-1 with TRBJ2-7; D possibly matches TRBD1 or TRBD2 (5 bases each). The clonotype comes from a man in his late teens or twenties in good health. Some clones in this sample may be carry-over from other donors' samples. CDR3 loop: CSAASGPTYEQYF. CDR3 nucleotides: TGCAGCGCCGCCTCGGGGCCAACCTACGAGCAGTACTTC.